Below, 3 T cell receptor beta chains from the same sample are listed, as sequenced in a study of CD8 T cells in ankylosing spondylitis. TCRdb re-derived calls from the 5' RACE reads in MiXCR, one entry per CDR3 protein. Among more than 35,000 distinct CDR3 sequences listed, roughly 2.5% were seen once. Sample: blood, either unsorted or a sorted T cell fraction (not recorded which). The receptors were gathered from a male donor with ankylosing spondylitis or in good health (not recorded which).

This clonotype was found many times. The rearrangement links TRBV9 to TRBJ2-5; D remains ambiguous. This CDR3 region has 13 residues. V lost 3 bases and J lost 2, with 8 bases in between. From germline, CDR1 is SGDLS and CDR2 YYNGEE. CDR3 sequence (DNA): TGTGCCAGCAGCGCCCTCTCACAAGAGACCCAGTACTTC. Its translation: CASSALSQETQYF.

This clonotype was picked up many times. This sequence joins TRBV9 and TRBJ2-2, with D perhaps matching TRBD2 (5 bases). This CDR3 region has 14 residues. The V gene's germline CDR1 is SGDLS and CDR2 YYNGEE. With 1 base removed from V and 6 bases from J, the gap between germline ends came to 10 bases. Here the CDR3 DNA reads TGTGCCAGCAGCGTAAGGTCTAGCCCCGGGGAGCTGTTTTTT. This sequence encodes CASSVRSSPGELFF.

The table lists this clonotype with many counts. CDR3 DNA sequence: TGTGCCAGCAGCTCCCGTCGGGGGGGGGGCTATGGCTACACCTTC. Translating gives CASSSRRGGGYGYTF. The gene calls are TRBV9 and TRBJ1-2, with TRBD1 as a possible D gene (5 bases). The V end was cut by 4 bases, the J end by 4 bases, with 17 bases between. CDR1 SGDLS and CDR2 YYNGEE come from the germline V gene. This CDR3 has 15 amino acids.